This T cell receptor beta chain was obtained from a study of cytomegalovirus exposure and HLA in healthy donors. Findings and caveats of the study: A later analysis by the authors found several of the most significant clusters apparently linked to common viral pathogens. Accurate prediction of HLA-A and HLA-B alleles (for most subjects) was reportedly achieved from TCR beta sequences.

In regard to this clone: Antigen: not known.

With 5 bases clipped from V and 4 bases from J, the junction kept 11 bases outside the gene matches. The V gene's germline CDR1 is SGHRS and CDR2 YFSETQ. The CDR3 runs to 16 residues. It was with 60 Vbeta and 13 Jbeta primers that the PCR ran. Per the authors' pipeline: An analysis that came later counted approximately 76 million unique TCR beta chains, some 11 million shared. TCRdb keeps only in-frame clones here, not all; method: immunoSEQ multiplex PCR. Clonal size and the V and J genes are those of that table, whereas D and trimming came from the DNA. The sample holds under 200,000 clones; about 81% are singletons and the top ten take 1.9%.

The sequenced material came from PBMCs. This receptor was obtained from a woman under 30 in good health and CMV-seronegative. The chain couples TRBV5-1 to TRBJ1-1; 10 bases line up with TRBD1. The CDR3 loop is CASRIVVGQGTTEAFF. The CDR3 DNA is TGCGCCAGCAGAATTGTAGTGGGACAGGGGACCACTGAAGCTTTCTTT.